The entry below describes one T cell receptor beta chain. Its antigen remains unidentified. TCRdb's copy holds only in-frame clones and misses some; the assay was immunoSEQ multiplex PCR. The sample lists 100,000 to 120,000 clones, roughly 92% seen once, with 2% to 3% in the top ten. The record originates from a study of T cell responses to AZD1222 COVID-19 vaccine. Whole-study findings and limits: Across the whole spike, CD4 TCRs peaked at regions 160-218 and 743-854. Donors were chiefly white British, with a greater number of females, and clonal diversity was perhaps underestimated. Recipients of AZD1222 seropositive at baseline numbered only five or six.

The CDR3 extends over 14 amino acids. Trimming cost V 3 bases and J 7 bases, with 13 bases left between them. Germline lookup yields CDR1 SGHTS and CDR2 YDEGEE. The sequence was collected from an adult who received the AZD1222 COVID-19 vaccine. This specimen consisted of peripheral blood, obtained 28 days after the second AZD1222 dose. The chain uses TRBV5-8 and TRBJ1-4; weak D call: TRBD1 (5 bases). CDR3 loop: CASSSRQLAEKLFF. DNA of the CDR3: TGTGCCAGCAGCTCTAGACAGTTGGCTGAAAAACTGTTTTTT.